These 24 T cell receptor beta chains were sequenced from one sample in a study of tumor-infiltrating lymphocytes in primary liver carcinoma. A primer in the constant region served to generate TCR beta cDNA from approximately 460 ng of total RNA. Sequencing libraries for TCR beta derived from three nested multiplex PCR rounds that used slightly modified ARM-PCR. TRBV1-TRBV30 forward and Cbeta reverse primers drove the first two roughly 10-cycle rounds. From the multiplex PCR reads, TCRdb called clonotypes with MiXCR, one entry per CDR3 protein. Here the sample spans 35,000 to 40,000 distinct CDR3 sequences, around 75% being singletons. Co-extraction of both nucleic acids (RNA and DNA) used about 19-33 mg of unsorted bulk tissue. Source material: tumor-adjacent normal liver tissue. The receptors originated from a man aged 35 to 55 with primary liver carcinoma and hepatitis B virus infection.

This clonotype was seen once. An end of the junction differs from the germline gene, which may be a read error. The V and J genes are TRBV4-1 and TRBJ2-1; D uncertain. The V gene's germline CDR1 is MGHRA and CDR2 YSYEKL. This CDR3 has 16 amino acids. The CDR3 here is CASSQAYRPPYIEQFF. The CDR3 DNA reads TGCGCCAGCAGCCAAGCCTACAGACCCCCATACATTGAGCAGTTCTTC.

As to this clonotype: The junction differs from germline at one of its ends, possibly a read error. The chain has TRBV7-9 and TRBJ2-5, with TRBD1 as a possible D gene (5 bases). Germline V lookup: CDR1 SEHNR, CDR2 FQNEAQ (reference sequence). The CDR3 length is 14 residues. CDR3 bases: TGTGCCAGCAACTCACGACAGCTCGTCAAGACCCGGTACTTC. Its protein is CASNSRQLVKTRYF.

In this sample, this clonotype turned up many times. This chain joins TRBV6-6 and TRBJ1-6; 11 bases align to TRBD1. CDR3 size: 16 residues. CDR1 and CDR2 (germline): MNHNY, SVGAGI (reference sequence). The trim removed 7 bases at V and 10 bases at J, leaving 12 bases unmatched. The CDR3 region has the DNA TGTGCCAGCATAAGATTTCCGGGACAGGGGGACTCACCCCTCCACTTT. Its translation is CASIRFPGQGDSPLHF.

This clonotype was recorded many times. The chain recombines TRBV28 with TRBJ2-5, with D perhaps matching TRBD2 (5 bases). Trimming took 6 bases from V and 4 from J, leaving 15 bases between them. The CDR3 covers 14 residues. The germline V gene encodes CDR1 MDHEN and CDR2 SYDVKM. The CDR3 reads CASSRWETRETQYF. CDR3 nucleotide sequence: TGTGCCAGCAGCCGGTGGGAGACAAGAGAGACCCAGTACTTC.

Regarding this clonotype: A single base separates this from a much larger clone, so it may be a read error. J is TRBJ2-3 and V is TRBV5-1; D unresolved. CDR3 length: 15 amino acids. V was shortened by 4 bases and J by 2 bases, with 14 bases between the two germline ends. Germline V gene sequence: CDR1 SGHRS, CDR2 YFSETQ. CDR3 in DNA: TGCGCCAGCAGCCCCGGACGGCCCAACACAGATACGCAGTATTTT. It encodes CASSPGRPNTDTQYF. Using reference TRBV5-1 and TRBJ2-3 for the parts outside the CDR3, the full variable domain is KAGVTQTPRYLIKTRGQQVTLSCSPISGHRSVSWYQQTPGQGLQFLFEYFSETQRNKGNFPGRFSGRQFSNSRSEMNVSTLELGDSALYLCASSPGRPNTDTQYFGPGTRLTVL.

Notes on this clonotype: A junction end diverges from the germline sequence, so it may reflect a read error. This rearrangement joins TRBV5-6 to TRBJ1-5, with 7 bases aligning to TRBD1. This CDR3 contains 15 residues. The V gene's germline CDR1 is SGHDT and CDR2 YYEEEE. DNA of the CDR3: TGTACCAGCAGCTTCGGAGGGGGCGGCAATCAGCCCCAACATTTT. It specifies CTSSFGGGGNQPQHF.

Note on this clonotype: An end of the junction does not agree with germline; a read error may underlie this. V gene TRBV11-2 combines with J gene TRBJ2-3; no clear D gene. Germline V gives CDR1 SGHAT, CDR2 FQNNGV. The CDR3 contains 16 residues. The CDR3 loop reads CASSRRSTRNTDTQNF. The CDR3 DNA reads as TGTGCCAGCAGCAGAAGAAGTACAAGGAACACAGATACTCAGAATTTT.

There are a few counts of this clonotype. The V call is TRBV9, the J call TRBJ2-1; D is uncertain. The CDR3 is 13 amino acids. V was cut by 3 bases and J by 9 bases, with 13 bases left in between. The germline gives CDR1 SGDLS, CDR2 YYNGEE. The CDR3 nucleotides are TGTGCCAGCAGCGCCTCTGGGTTGGGTGAGCAGTTCTTC. Protein product: CASSASGLGEQFF.

Note on this clonotype: This may arise from a read error, as a much more abundant clone is one base away. This chain connects TRBV2 to TRBJ2-3; D is uncertain. The CDR3 covers 11 residues. Germline V gene sequence: CDR1 SNHLY, CDR2 FYNNEI. Deletions cut 8 bases from V and 3 bases from J, with 6 bases between. The CDR3 reads CASHRTDTQYF. DNA for the CDR3: TGTGCCAGCCACCGGACAGATACGCAGTATTTT.

Regarding this clonotype: A junction end diverges from the germline sequence, so it may reflect a read error. The chain couples TRBV5-6 to TRBJ2-2, with D possibly matching TRBD1 (5 bases). Germline V gene sequence: CDR1 SGHDT, CDR2 YYEEEE. CDR3 length equals 14 residues. The CDR3 DNA sequence: TGTGCCAGCCAGGGCCCGCTCAACACCGGTGAGCTGTTTTTT. This translates into CASQGPLNTGELFF. Drawing the rest from reference TRBV5-6 and TRBJ2-2, the complete variable domain is DAGVTQSPTHLIKTRGQQVTLRCSPKSGHDTVSWYQQALGQGPQFIFQYYEEEERQRGNFPDRFSGHQFPNYSSELNVNALLLGDSALYLCASQGPLNTGELFFGEGSRLTVL.

Comments on this clonotype: Since the CDR3 does not end with the conserved phenylalanine or tryptophan, this likely comes from a read error. This sequence joins TRBV7-9 and TRBJ2-1; the match to TRBD2 covers 13 bases. The CDR3 loop spans 16 amino acids. CDR1 and CDR2 from the germline V gene are SEHNR and FQNEAQ (reference sequence). The V and J ends lost 3 bases and 9 bases, in that order; junction bases with no gene match: 8. The CDR3 is CASSFCGLAGVPEQFS. CDR3 coding DNA: TGTGCCAGCAGCTTCTGCGGACTAGCGGGAGTTCCTGAGCAGTTCTCC.

This clonotype was counted many times. The chain links TRBV5-1 to TRBJ2-3, with D unclear. CDR3 length equals 13 residues. The germline V gene encodes CDR1 SGHRS and CDR2 YFSETQ. V shed 1 base and J shed 5 bases, with 8 bases lying between them. The CDR3 nucleotides read TGCGCCAGCAGCTTGATCGGCCGAGATACGCAGTATTTT. This codes for CASSLIGRDTQYF.

This clonotype was detected once. Since no conserved phenylalanine or tryptophan closes the CDR3, a read error is the likely cause. The CDR3, as DNA: TGTGCCAGCAGTTACTCCGGGGGAAGGGAAGCTTTCTTA. Translation gives CASSYSGGREAFL. The rearrangement links TRBV6-2 or TRBV6-3 to TRBJ1-1; TRBD1 is a possible D gene (5 bases). Germline V gives CDR1 MNHEY, CDR2 SVGEGT. Trimming removed 0 bases from V and 8 bases from J, with 10 bases in between. The CDR3 is 13 residues long.

In regard to this clonotype: The conserved closing phenylalanine or tryptophan is absent in this CDR3, likely reflecting a read error. The DNA is left out, because the CDR3 cannot be placed on it with certainty; the CDR3 is given as TCRdb lists it. The chain uses TRBV28 and TRBJ2-7; the D segment call TRBD1 is taken from the table without a DNA check. Including both end residues, the CDR3 is 17 amino acids long. Germline CDR1 and CDR2: MDHEN and SYDVKM. CDR3 sequence: CASSYYYRDRGTYEQHS.

The J gene is TRBJ2-3, the V gene TRBV14; D is uncertain. Trimming removed 7 bases from V and 2 bases from J, with 10 bases in between. This CDR3 spans 13 amino acids. From germline, CDR1 is SGHDN and CDR2 FVKESK. The chain's CDR3 is CASKQGYTDTQYF. In DNA, the CDR3 is TGTGCCAGCAAGCAAGGATACACAGATACGCAGTATTTT.

The genes are TRBV5-6 and TRBJ2-1, with a weak D call TRBD2 (5 bases). Per the germline V gene, CDR1 is SGHDT and CDR2 is YYEEEE. The CDR3 spans 13 residues. V was cut by 6 bases and J by 15 bases, with 22 bases left in between. The CDR3 DNA reads as TGTGCCAGCACCGGAGGACCGAACAATGAGTGGTTCTTC. It codes for CASTGGPNNEWFF.

Of note for this clonotype: Germline is not matched at one junction end, which may reflect a read error. The rearrangement joins TRBV30 to TRBJ2-3; tentative D call: TRBD1 (5 bases). The DNA end is a closer match to TRBJ1-5, so the J assignment may be wrong. CDR1 and CDR2 from the germline V gene are GTSNPN and SVGIG (reference sequence). This CDR3 spans 15 amino acids. The CDR3 region has the DNA TGTGCCCGGAGTGGGACTAGCGGGAGAGCAGATACGCAGCATTTT. This encodes CARSGTSGRADTQHF.

This clonotype has a count of ten or more. The genes are TRBV28 and TRBJ2-5, with D perhaps TRBD1 or TRBD2 (5 bases each). CDR3 length equals 14 residues. Germline CDR1 and CDR2: MDHEN and SYDVKM. V gave up 8 bases and J gave up 7 bases, with 20 bases separating them. CDR3 sequence reads: CASSYSGAPGTQYF. The CDR3 bases are TGTGCCAGCTCTTATTCCGGGGCCCCAGGGACCCAGTACTTC.

This chain joins TRBV7-9 and TRBJ2-3, with 11 bases identical to TRBD1. Trimming took 11 bases from V and 9 from J; bases not matched to a gene: 16. The germline gives CDR1 SEHNR, CDR2 FQNEAQ (reference sequence). CDR3 length equals 15 residues. DNA for the CDR3: TGTGCCGGCACTGATCCGGGACAGGGGGTAGAGACGCAGTATTTT. Its translation is CAGTDPGQGVETQYF. Full variable domain (rest looked up from reference TRBV7-9 and TRBJ2-3): DTGVSQNPRHKITKRGQNVTFRCDPISEHNRLYWYRQTLGQGPEFLTYFQNEAQLEKSRLLSDRFSAERPKGSFSTLEIQRTEQGDSAMYLCAGTDPGQGVETQYFGPGTRLTVL.

Regarding this clonotype: One end of the junction does not line up with germline, which may come from a read error. The chain couples TRBV11-1 to TRBJ2-1; no firm D call. The germline CDR1 and CDR2 sequences are SGHAT and FQDESV (reference sequence). The CDR3 totals 15 residues. CDR3 region: CANSDSISSYIEQFF. CDR3 DNA: TGTGCCAACAGCGACTCTATCTCATCCTACATTGAGCAGTTCTTC.

The chain recombines TRBV7-8 with TRBJ1-5, with D maybe TRBD1 (6 bases). The germline V gene has CDR1 SGHVS and CDR2 FQNEAQ. The CDR3 covers 17 residues. The V end was cut by 9 bases, the J end by 7 bases, with 28 bases between. CDR3 amino acids: CARSPMLMGANRQPQHF. In nucleotides, the CDR3 is TGTGCCAGAAGCCCGATGTTGATGGGGGCCAACAGACAGCCCCAGCATTTT.

This clonotype was picked up a small number of times. A much bigger clone sits one base away, suggesting this may be a read error. The chain combines TRBV28 with TRBJ2-7; D is undetermined. CDR1 is MDHEN, CDR2 SYDVKM, per germline. The CDR3 totals 15 residues. CDR3 sequence: CANSLSGIGIYEQYF. The CDR3 DNA reads TGTGCCAACAGTTTATCCGGAATAGGCATCTACGAGCAGTACTTC.

Turning to this clonotype: Given the absence of the conserved phenylalanine or tryptophan at the CDR3 end, a read error is likely. No DNA is shown, since the ends of the CDR3 on it are uncertain; the CDR3 is the one TCRdb lists. CDR3 region: CASGLRLAGDSSETPYC. The V gene is TRBV11-2, the J gene TRBJ2-5; the table's D call, TRBD2, has no DNA check behind it. Germline CDR1 SGHAT, CDR2 FQNNGV. Counting both end residues, the CDR3 totals 17 amino acids.

V is TRBV6-4 and J is TRBJ2-1; TRBD2 agrees at 10 bases. The CDR3 length is 13 residues. CDR1 and CDR2 (germline): MRHNA, SNTAGT. J lost 7 bases, V lost 9 bases, and 6 bases had no gene match. The CDR3 coding sequence is TGTGCCAGTGACTCAGCGGGAGGGAATGAGCAGTTCTTC. This sequence encodes CASDSAGGNEQFF.